This T cell receptor beta chain was obtained from a study of blood T cell repertoires in COVID-19. Across the whole study: COVID-19 samples collected from the United States, Italy and Spain covered acute and convalescent phases. The cDNA or gDNA used as material had been derived from T cells, B-cell-depleted T cells, or PBMCs.

The CDR3 totals 15 residues. V lost 0 bases, J lost 9 bases, and 4 bases stayed unmatched. The germline gives CDR1 SGDLS, CDR2 YYNGEE. In the authors' workflow: Scientists estimated how many nucleated cells there were by amplifying reference gene primers. Only in-frame clones appear in the TCRdb table, and some are missing; sequencing was by immunoSEQ multiplex PCR. V and J calls and clone size are those listed in that table; D and trimming were worked out from the DNA. Of roughly 100,000 clones in the sample, around 90% are singletons; the top ten hold about 3%. The TCR sequence derives from a man aged 45-65 years with active or convalescent COVID-19. Sequencing was performed on peripheral blood. The chain carries TRBV9 and TRBJ2-1; 12 bases agree with TRBD2. The CDR3 bases are TGTGCCAGCAGCGTAGGGCTAGCGGGGGGGTTTGAGCAGTTCTTC. Residues: CASSVGLAGGFEQFF.